The following is a TCR beta chain sequence with its context. CDR1 is MDHEN, CDR2 SYDVKM, per germline. The ends lost 4 bases at V and 2 bases at J; junction bases unmatched: 13. The CDR3 is made up of 17 amino acids. The sample belongs to a study of cytomegalovirus exposure and HLA in healthy donors. Turning to the study itself: Researchers previously reported finding 100 million or so unique TCR beta sequences from 170 million or so T cells.

It was with 60 Vbeta and 13 Jbeta primers that the PCR ran. Clones were read by immunoSEQ multiplex PCR, and TCRdb kept only the in-frame ones, dropping some. The repertoire holds roughly 86,000 clones, with about 80% as singletons. This TCR was sampled from a female donor in good health and CMV-seronegative. V and J are TRBV28 and TRBJ2-7; 8 bases are a match to TRBD2. The sequenced material came from PBMCs. The CDR3 loop is CASSYGGTRRSTYEQYF. The DNA for the CDR3 is TGTGCCAGCAGTTACGGCGGGACTAGGCGGAGCACCTACGAGCAGTACTTC.